The 17 T cell receptor beta chains reported below all come from one sample, sequenced in a study of T-cell reconstitution after alpha-beta-depleted transplantation in children. The TCRbeta library was prepared with unique molecular identifiers. TCRdb ran MiXCR on the PCR reads and lists one entry per CDR3 protein. The sample has about 610,000 distinct CDR3 sequences; approximately 10% are singletons. Here the sequenced sample was PBMCs from the stem cell graft donor, taken from the stem cell graft. These receptors originate from a human donor who donated a stem cell graft to a child with acute myeloid leukemia.

The J gene is TRBJ2-1, the V gene TRBV5-1, with 14 bases that match TRBD2. This CDR3 contains 17 residues. Unmatched junction bases numbered 8, after V lost 4 bases and J lost 5 bases. The germline V gene encodes CDR1 SGHRS and CDR2 YFSETQ. CDR3 sequence: CASSLGLAGVLNNEQFF. The DNA for the CDR3 is TGCGCCAGCAGCCTGGGACTAGCGGGAGTTTTAAACAATGAGCAGTTCTTC.

This clonotype was seen at least ten times. This chain joins TRBV7-3 and TRBJ1-1, with a tentative D call TRBD1 (5 bases). Trimming took off 3 bases at V and 1 base at J, with 6 bases between the two ends. This CDR3 region has 13 residues. Germline V gives CDR1 SGHTA, CDR2 FQGTGA. The CDR3 bases are TGTGCCAGCAGCTTTGGGACGAACACTGAAGCTTTCTTT. This sequence encodes CASSFGTNTEAFF.

In this sample, this clonotype turned up many times. The rearrangement uses TRBV6-6 and TRBJ2-1, with D perhaps matching TRBD2 (5 bases). The CDR3 covers 12 residues. The germline V gene encodes CDR1 MNHNY and CDR2 SVGAGI (reference sequence). V dropped 6 bases and J dropped 8 bases, with 11 bases sitting between them. CDR3 DNA sequence: TGTGCCAGCAGCCTAGGGCGGGATGAGCAGTTCTTC. The encoded protein is CASSLGRDEQFF.

This clonotype has at least ten counts. V usage is TRBV6-5 and J usage is TRBJ2-5; tentatively, D is TRBD2 (5 bases). The CDR3 is 14 amino acids. CDR1 MNHEY and CDR2 SVGAGI come from the germline V gene. Trimming pared 0 bases from V and 7 bases from J, leaving 12 bases between. CDR3 sequence (DNA): TGTGCCAGCAGTTACTCGGTTAGCGAAGGGACCCAGTACTTC. Amino acids: CASSYSVSEGTQYF.

The chain carries TRBV29-1 and TRBJ2-7, with 7 positions matching TRBD1. This CDR3 contains 14 residues. V was clipped by 7 bases and J by 2 bases; unmatched bases: 11. Germline-derived CDR1 and CDR2 are SQVTM and ANQGSEA. CDR3 nucleotide sequence: TGCAGCGCTCCAGGCGACAGGGCCCCCTACGAGCAGTACTTC. Its protein product is CSAPGDRAPYEQYF.

This clonotype was counted between two and nine times. CDR3 in amino acids: CASRGFASYEQYF. CDR3 DNA: TGTGCCAGCAGGGGGTTCGCCTCCTACGAGCAGTACTTC. The genes are TRBV25-1 and TRBJ2-7, with D unresolved. Between the trimmed V and J ends, which lost 6 bases and 0 bases, there was a span of 9 bases. Germline assignment: CDR1 MGHDK and CDR2 SYGVNS. CDR3 length equals 13 residues.

This clonotype was counted between two and nine times. An end of the junction does not agree with germline; a read error may underlie this. The J gene is TRBJ2-1, the V gene TRBV20-1; 10 nucleotides agree with TRBD2. There are 17 residues in the CDR3. Germline CDR1 reads DFQATT; CDR2 reads SNEGSKA (reference sequence). CDR3 in amino acids: CCARVPPSGGGNNEQFF. The CDR3 DNA reads TGCTGTGCTAGAGTCCCTCCTAGCGGGGGAGGGAACAATGAGCAGTTCTTC.

Ten or more counts support this clonotype. At one end, the junction sequence differs from germline, possibly due to a read error. The chain has TRBV7-2 and TRBJ2-7; D is unclear. The length of the CDR3 is 11 residues. Germline V gene lookup returns CDR1 SGHTA and CDR2 FQGNSA. Here the CDR3 DNA reads TGTGCCAGCAGCGTAGCCCACGAGCAGTACTTC. It codes for CASSVAHEQYF.

This chain links TRBV10-3 with TRBJ1-2; D is ambiguous. Germline V gives CDR1 ENHRY, CDR2 SYGVKD. This CDR3 comprises 13 residues. Trimming took 3 bases from V and 1 from J, leaving 6 bases between them. CDR3: CAISDEGNYGYTF. CDR3 coding DNA: TGTGCCATCAGTGACGAGGGTAACTATGGCTACACCTTC.

This clonotype came up many times. The chain uses TRBV29-1 and TRBJ2-1; 9 nucleotides match TRBD1. This CDR3 contains 13 residues. Trimming at V came to 4 bases and at J to 4 bases, leaving 2 bases not matched to a gene. Germline CDR1 SQVTM, CDR2 ANQGSEA. CDR3 region: CSVGQGGYNEQFF. In nucleotides, the CDR3 is TGCAGCGTTGGACAGGGGGGATACAATGAGCAGTTCTTC.

CDR3 residues: CSARSVVVNDPRNTGELFF. CDR3 DNA sequence: TGCAGTGCTAGATCGGTCGTGGTAAATGACCCCCGGAACACCGGGGAGCTGTTTTTT. The chain has TRBV20-1 and TRBJ2-2; D gene ambiguous. The V gene's germline CDR1 is DFQATT and CDR2 SNEGSKA (reference sequence). V gave up 2 bases and J gave up 1 base, with 23 bases separating them. The CDR3 extends over 19 amino acids.

The chain combines TRBV29-1 with TRBJ2-7; D possibly matches TRBD1 or TRBD2 (6 bases each). The CDR3 consists of 14 residues. The V gene lost 6 bases and the J gene lost 7 bases, with 22 bases spanning the gap. Per the germline V gene, CDR1 is SQVTM and CDR2 is ANQGSEA. This CDR3 reads CSVGRRQAEGEQYF. In DNA, the CDR3 is TGCAGCGTGGGGAGGAGACAGGCCGAGGGGGAGCAGTACTTC.

There are a few counts of this clonotype. The genes are TRBV4-2 and TRBJ2-7, with 11 bases matching TRBD2. This CDR3 region has 19 residues. V dropped 4 bases and J dropped 0; count of bases not matched to a gene: 14. The V gene's germline CDR1 is LGHNA and CDR2 YNFKEQ. The DNA for the CDR3 is TGTGCCAGCAGCCCACGGACGGTAACCGGGACTAGCGGCTCCTACGAGCAGTACTTC. Translated, it gives CASSPRTVTGTSGSYEQYF.

In its sample, this clonotype was seen a few times. The rearrangement links TRBV10-3 to TRBJ1-1, with 9 bases aligning to TRBD1. V shed 10 bases and J 4 bases; nucleotides not matched to a gene: 7. CDR3 length equals 13 residues. In germline, CDR1 is ENHRY, CDR2 SYGVKD. DNA for the CDR3: TGTGCCACTGGGACAGGGACCGCCACTGAAGCTTTCTTT. This gives the protein CATGTGTATEAFF.

This clonotype has only a few counts. The rearrangement joins TRBV6-7 to TRBJ1-1, with a weak D call TRBD1 (6 bases). TRBV6-7 is recorded as an ORF, its role being uncertain. The V and J ends lost 11 bases and 7 bases respectively, with 26 bases between them. The CDR3 covers 15 residues. The CDR3, as DNA: TGTGCCCCCAGGGGACCTGGACAGCCAAGAAATGAAGCTTTCTTT. Its protein product is CAPRGPGQPRNEAFF.

Note on this clonotype: A junction end diverges from the germline sequence, so it may reflect a read error. The chain uses TRBV5-1 and TRBJ2-3, with D uncertain. The CDR3 runs 14 residues. CDR1 SGHRS and CDR2 YFSETQ come from the germline V gene. The CDR3 DNA sequence: TGCACCAGCAGCTTAAGTCTCGCTGGAGATACGCAGTATTTT. It is translated as CTSSLSLAGDTQYF.

Only a few counts were recorded for this clonotype. One end of the junction fails to match germline, which may point to a read error. The chain combines TRBV25-1 with TRBJ2-2; 9 bases align to TRBD2. This CDR3 region has 14 residues. Germline CDR1 and CDR2: MGHDK and SYGVNS. Here the CDR3 reads CASLGLAKTGELFF. CDR3 coding DNA: TGTGCCTCCCTCGGACTAGCGAAGACCGGGGAGCTGTTTTTT.